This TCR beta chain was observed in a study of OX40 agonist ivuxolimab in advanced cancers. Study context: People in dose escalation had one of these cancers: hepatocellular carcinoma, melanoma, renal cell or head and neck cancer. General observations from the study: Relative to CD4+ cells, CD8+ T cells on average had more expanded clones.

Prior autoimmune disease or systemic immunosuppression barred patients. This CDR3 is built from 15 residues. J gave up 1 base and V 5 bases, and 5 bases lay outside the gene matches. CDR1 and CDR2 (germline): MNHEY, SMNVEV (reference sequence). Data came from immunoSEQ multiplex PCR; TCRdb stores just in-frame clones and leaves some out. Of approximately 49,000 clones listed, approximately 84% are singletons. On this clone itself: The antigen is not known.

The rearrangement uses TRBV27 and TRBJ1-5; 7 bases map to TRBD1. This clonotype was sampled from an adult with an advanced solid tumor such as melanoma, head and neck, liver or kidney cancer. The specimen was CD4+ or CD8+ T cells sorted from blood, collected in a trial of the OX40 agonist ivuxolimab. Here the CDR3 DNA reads TGTGCCAGCAGTCGAAACAGGGGAAGCAATCAGCCCCAGCATTTT. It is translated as CASSRNRGSNQPQHF.